One sample yielded the 29 T cell receptor beta chains listed below, sequenced in a study of shared clonotypes between healthy human individuals (dated by TCRdb to about 2020). Library generation was performed with the immunoSEQ multiplex PCR assay. Entries here come from immuneACCESS through TCRdb and include only in-frame sequences with V and J called. Some clones fail to appear in such tables; in the studies checked, an unresolved V gene covers under half of the shortfall, and the cause of the remainder is unknown. The sample table holds fewer than 650,000 clones, of which over 60% were seen once. Approximately 13% of the sample comes from the top ten. Sample: PBMCs. The receptors here all came from a woman in her thirties or forties in good health. Some clones in this sample may be carry-over from other donors' samples.

This rearrangement joins TRBV7-2 to TRBJ2-1, with D unresolved. Trimming removed 3 bases from V and 4 bases from J, with 13 bases in between. The CDR3 has 15 amino acids. Germline V gene lookup returns CDR1 SGHTA and CDR2 FQGNSA. CDR3: CASSLDNGLYNEQFF. CDR3 in DNA: TGTGCCAGCAGCTTGGATAACGGGCTATACAATGAGCAGTTCTTC.

The chain links TRBV9 to TRBJ1-4; D call uncertain. This CDR3 contains 13 residues. CDR1 and CDR2 (germline): SGDLS, YYNGEE. V was trimmed by 3 bases and J by 7 bases, leaving 10 bases between them. The chain's CDR3 is CASSDRVSEKLFF. The CDR3 coding sequence is TGTGCCAGCAGCGACCGTGTGAGTGAAAAACTGTTTTTT.

This chain connects TRBV18 to TRBJ2-6; D is ambiguous. The ends were cut back, 1 base at V and 0 bases at J, with 4 bases in the middle. CDR3 length equals 15 residues. Germline CDR1 and CDR2: KGHSH and LQKENI. The CDR3 is CASSPLVSGANVLTF. For the CDR3, the DNA is TGTGCCAGCTCACCACTGGTCTCTGGGGCCAACGTCCTGACTTTC.

The gene calls are TRBV15 and TRBJ2-1, with TRBD2 matching 11 bases. There are 15 residues in the CDR3. V gave up 3 bases and J gave up 7 bases; unmatched junction bases: 5. The germline gives CDR1 LNHNV, CDR2 YYDKDF (reference sequence). The CDR3 bases are TGTGCCACCAGCAGTAGCGGGAGGGCCGGTAATGAGCAGTTCTTC. Translated: CATSSSGRAGNEQFF.

Note on this clone: Mismatch with germline at one junction end may stem from a read error. The rearrangement uses TRBV5-4 and TRBJ2-7, with D possibly matching TRBD2 (5 bases). The length of the CDR3 is 15 residues. Germline values: CDR1 SGHNT, CDR2 YYREEE (reference sequence). The CDR3 DNA is TGCGCCAGCAGCCAAGCGGCCGTAGGCGGCTACGAGCAGTACTTC. Translating gives CASSQAAVGGYEQYF.

J is TRBJ1-4 and V is TRBV7-8, with D unclear. With 8 bases removed from V and 3 bases from J, the gap between germline ends came to 16 bases. The CDR3 runs 15 residues. Per the germline V gene, CDR1 is SGHVS and CDR2 is FQNEAQ. Written as DNA, the CDR3 is TGTGCCAGCGCGTCTCGGCAGCAGGCTAATGAAAAACTGTTTTTT. It is translated as CASASRQQANEKLFF.

The rearrangement uses TRBV19 and TRBJ2-5, with 8 bases identical to TRBD1. CDR3 length equals 17 residues. Trimming took 4 bases from V and 1 from J; bases not matched to a gene: 11. The germline V gene has CDR1 LNHDA and CDR2 SQIVND (reference sequence). The chain's CDR3 is CASSRAGGIITQETQYF. Here the CDR3 DNA reads TGTGCCAGTAGTAGGGCAGGGGGCATAATTACCCAAGAGACCCAGTACTTC.

To note about this clone: This sequence may be a read error, since a much larger clone differs from it by one base. CDR3 amino acids: CACSVRRAAFF. The CDR3, as DNA: TGTGCCTGTAGTGTACGCAGGGCCGCTTTCTTT. The chain employs TRBV30 and TRBJ1-1, with D possibly matching TRBD1 (5 bases). Germline CDR1 is GTSNPN and CDR2 is SVGIG (reference sequence). The CDR3 sequence is 11 residues long.

This clone was seen a few times. The V and J genes are TRBV7-6 and TRBJ1-3; D not resolved. V lost 1 base, J lost 0 bases, and 10 bases lay in between. The germline V gene encodes CDR1 SGHVS and CDR2 FNYEAQ. The CDR3 consists of 16 residues. This CDR3 is CASSLVRVLSGNTIYF. DNA for the CDR3: TGTGCCAGCAGCTTAGTGCGGGTCCTCTCTGGAAACACCATATATTTT.

V is TRBV19 and J is TRBJ2-7, with 11 bases that match TRBD2. The germline V gene has CDR1 LNHDA and CDR2 SQIVND (reference sequence). Trimming removed 4 bases from V and 5 bases from J; junction bases left unmatched: 4. The CDR3 extends over 14 amino acids. The CDR3 nucleotides read TGTGCCAGTAGTACTCCGGGACTAGCGGACGAGCAGTACTTC. Its protein is CASSTPGLADEQYF. The full variable domain, completed using reference TRBV19 and TRBJ2-7, is DGGITQSPKYLFRKEGQNVTLSCEQNLNHDAMYWYRQDPGQGLRLIYYSQIVNDFQKGDIAEGYSVSREKKESFPLTVTSAQKNPTAFYLCASSTPGLADEQYFGPGTRLTVT.

The rearrangement links TRBV6-4 to TRBJ1-2; D is perhaps TRBD1 (6 bases). V was clipped by 6 bases and J by 10 bases, with 18 bases between them. The CDR3 length is 13 residues. CDR1 is MRHNA and CDR2 is SNTAGT in the germline V gene. The CDR3 nucleotides read TGTGCCAGCAGCGTGGACAGCGGACATCCCTACACCTTC. This translates into CASSVDSGHPYTF.

This clone was counted ten times or more. Other DNA sequences of this sample code for an identical CDR3. The J gene is TRBJ1-2, the V gene TRBV28; weak D call: TRBD1 (5 bases). The CDR3 totals 15 residues. Germline V gene sequence: CDR1 MDHEN, CDR2 SYDVKM. The V end lost 2 bases, the J end lost 2 bases, and 12 bases lay between the germline ends. The CDR3 reads CASSLVQGSNYGYTF. The CDR3 nucleotides read TGTGCCAGCAGTTTAGTTCAGGGTTCCAACTATGGCTACACCTTC.

The rearrangement uses TRBV2 and TRBJ2-3; TRBD2 matches 10 bases. The CDR3 totals 14 residues. The germline V gene has CDR1 SNHLY and CDR2 FYNNEI. V shed 4 bases, J shed 3 bases, and the junction held 1 base outside the gene matches. The CDR3 nucleotides are TGTGCCAGCAGTGTAGCGGGAGGTACAGATACGCAGTATTTT. It yields the protein CASSVAGGTDTQYF.

The V call is TRBV6-1, the J call TRBJ1-2; no clear D. V was cut by 3 bases and J by 4 bases, with 12 bases left in between. This CDR3 is 14 amino acids long. CDR1 is MNHNS, CDR2 SASEGT, per germline. CDR3 amino acids: CASSEGGVVYGYTF. In DNA form, the CDR3 reads TGTGCCAGCAGTGAGGGTGGGGTTGTCTATGGCTACACCTTC.

On this clone: A far larger clone is one nucleotide away, so this likely arose from a read error. This specimen includes other DNA sequences encoding the same CDR3. The chain joins TRBV27 to TRBJ1-2, with D unclear. This CDR3 is built from 12 residues. With 0 bases removed from V and 4 bases from J, the gap between germline ends came to 3 bases. Per germline, CDR1 MNHEY and CDR2 SMNVEV (reference sequence). The CDR3 loop is CASSLSGYGYTF. CDR3 DNA: TGTGCCAGCAGTTTATCCGGCTATGGCTACACCTTC.

The gene calls are TRBV4-1 and TRBJ2-1; perhaps TRBD1 as D (6 bases). V gave up 1 base and J gave up 2 bases, with 12 bases separating them. This CDR3 has 16 amino acids. Germline values: CDR1 MGHRA, CDR2 YSYEKL. The CDR3 DNA reads as TGCGCCAGCAGCCAAGTACAGGGAGTTGCCTACAATGAGCAGTTCTTC. Translated, it gives CASSQVQGVAYNEQFF.

With regard to this clone: A junction boundary mismatches the germline segment, possibly from a read error. The genes are TRBV13 and TRBJ2-1; 7 bases are shared with TRBD2. The V gene's germline CDR1 is PRHDT and CDR2 FYEKMQ (reference sequence). This CDR3 comprises 15 residues. The CDR3 reads CASSLGDYMYNEQFF. The CDR3 DNA follows: TGTGCCAGCAGTTTAGGGGACTACATGTACAATGAGCAGTTCTTC.

This chain joins TRBV19 and TRBJ2-3, with a tentative D call TRBD2 (6 bases). CDR1 and CDR2 (germline): LNHDA, SQIVND (reference sequence). Between the trimmed V and J ends, which lost 6 bases and 0 bases, there was a span of 7 bases. This CDR3 is 13 amino acids long. The CDR3 DNA is TGTGCCAGTAGGGGACTGAGCACAGATACGCAGTATTTT. Its translation: CASRGLSTDTQYF.

This clone has only one observation. The CDR3 reads CASSLAGSDTQYF. CDR3 DNA: TGTGCCAGCAGCTTGGCCGGGTCAGATACGCAGTATTTT. The chain couples TRBV5-4 to TRBJ2-3; unclear D gene. Trimming stripped 0 bases from V and 4 bases from J, with 6 bases between. This CDR3 is 13 amino acids long. The V gene's germline CDR1 is SGHNT and CDR2 YYREEE (reference sequence).

The rearrangement uses TRBV7-8 and TRBJ2-7, with TRBD1 matching over 10 bases. Germline CDR1 is SGHVS and CDR2 is FQNEAQ. V was pared by 5 bases and J by 6 bases, with 7 bases of the junction left unmatched. The CDR3 loop spans 14 amino acids. CDR3 protein: CASSTGTGVVEQYF. The DNA of the CDR3 is TGTGCCAGCAGCACCGGGACAGGGGTCGTCGAGCAGTACTTC.

This clone was seen repeatedly, ten times or more. Additional DNA sequences in this sample encode the identical CDR3. The gene calls are TRBV5-1 and TRBJ2-2; D remains unclear. V lost 2 bases and J lost 2, with 10 bases in between. The CDR3 is 15 residues long. CDR1 is SGHRS, CDR2 YFSETQ, per germline. CDR3 bases: TGCGCCAGCAGCTTATTGGCCACAAACACCGGGGAGCTGTTTTTT. Amino acid sequence: CASSLLATNTGELFF.

The genes are TRBV7-9 and TRBJ2-1, with 8 nucleotides matching TRBD2. The ends lost 4 bases at V and 6 bases at J; junction bases unmatched: 11. The CDR3 runs 16 residues. Germline CDR1 is SEHNR and CDR2 is FQNEAQ (reference sequence). The CDR3 DNA reads TGTGCCAGCAGCTCATTGGCCGGGAGGGCCGTCAATGAGCAGTTCTTC. Its protein product is CASSSLAGRAVNEQFF.

Concerning this clone itself: Other DNA sequences in this specimen translate into the identical CDR3. The V and J genes are TRBV20-1 and TRBJ2-5; a weak D match, TRBD2 (5 bases). This CDR3 comprises 11 residues. CDR1 is DFQATT, CDR2 SNEGSKA, per germline (reference sequence). V lost 6 bases to trimming and J lost 4 bases, with 9 bases between them. CDR3 sequence reads: CSAREGETQYF. As DNA, the CDR3 is TGCAGTGCGCGTGAGGGAGAGACCCAGTACTTC.

This chain connects TRBV7-2 to TRBJ2-7; 7 bases are shared with TRBD2. Germline V lookup: CDR1 SGHTA, CDR2 FQGNSA. The J segment lost 6 bases and the V segment lost 3 bases, leaving 8 bases of the junction unmatched. The CDR3 consists of 14 residues. The CDR3 DNA follows: TGTGCCAGCAGCTTCGGACGGGAGGCGGCCGAGCAGTACTTC. Its protein is CASSFGREAAEQYF.

The genes are TRBV28 and TRBJ1-5; 10 nucleotides align to TRBD1. This CDR3 has 18 residues. Germline assignment: CDR1 MDHEN and CDR2 SYDVKM. Unmatched junction bases numbered 11, after V lost 5 bases and J lost 1 base. The CDR3 sequence is CASSVPGTGVGSNQPQHF. CDR3 nucleotides: TGTGCCAGCAGTGTCCCCGGGACAGGGGTGGGGAGCAATCAGCCCCAGCATTTT.

The V gene is TRBV7-3, the J gene TRBJ2-2; tentatively, D is TRBD1 or TRBD2 (5 bases each). There are 15 residues in the CDR3. Trimming removed 2 bases at V and 4 bases at J, with 11 bases between. From germline, CDR1 is SGHTA and CDR2 FQGTGA. The CDR3 bases are TGTGCCAGCAGCTTAGGGGCGGGCCTCACCGGGGAGCTGTTTTTT. It yields the protein CASSLGAGLTGELFF.

For this clone: This likely came from a read error, as a far larger clone is one base away. The same CDR3 can be traced to other DNA sequences in this sample. This chain connects TRBV5-8 to TRBJ1-5; 12 bases line up with TRBD1. This CDR3 is 14 amino acids long. Germline CDR1 SGHTS, CDR2 YDEGEE. The CDR3 region is CASGTGGLNQPQHF. In DNA, the CDR3 is TGTGCTAGCGGGACAGGGGGCCTCAATCAGCCCCAGCATTTT.

The chain combines TRBV7-6 with TRBJ2-5; 8 bases line up with TRBD1. The J call may be incorrect, as the DNA end agrees better with TRBJ2-7. This CDR3 contains 14 residues. The germline CDR1 and CDR2 sequences are SGHVS and FNYEAQ. The CDR3 coding sequence is TGTGCCAGCAGCTTACAACAGGGGGCCTACGAGCAGTACTTC. Encoded protein: CASSLQQGAYEQYF.

Many counts were recorded for this clone. Other DNA sequences from this sample encode an identical CDR3 as well. The V and J genes are TRBV11-1 and TRBJ2-5; no reliable D call. The CDR3 extends over 13 amino acids. The germline V and J ends were trimmed by 5 bases and 4 bases, with 11 bases remaining between them. The V gene's germline CDR1 is SGHAT and CDR2 FQDESV (reference sequence). The CDR3 region has the DNA TGTGCCAGCAGCCTCGGAGTTGCAGAGACCCAGTACTTC. Encoded protein: CASSLGVAETQYF. Using reference TRBV11-1 and TRBJ2-5 for the parts outside the CDR3, the full variable domain is EAEVAQSPRYKITEKSQAVAFWCDPISGHATLYWYRQILGQGPELLVQFQDESVVDDSQLPKDRFSAERLKGVDSTLKIQPAELGDSAMYLCASSLGVAETQYFGPGTRLLVL.